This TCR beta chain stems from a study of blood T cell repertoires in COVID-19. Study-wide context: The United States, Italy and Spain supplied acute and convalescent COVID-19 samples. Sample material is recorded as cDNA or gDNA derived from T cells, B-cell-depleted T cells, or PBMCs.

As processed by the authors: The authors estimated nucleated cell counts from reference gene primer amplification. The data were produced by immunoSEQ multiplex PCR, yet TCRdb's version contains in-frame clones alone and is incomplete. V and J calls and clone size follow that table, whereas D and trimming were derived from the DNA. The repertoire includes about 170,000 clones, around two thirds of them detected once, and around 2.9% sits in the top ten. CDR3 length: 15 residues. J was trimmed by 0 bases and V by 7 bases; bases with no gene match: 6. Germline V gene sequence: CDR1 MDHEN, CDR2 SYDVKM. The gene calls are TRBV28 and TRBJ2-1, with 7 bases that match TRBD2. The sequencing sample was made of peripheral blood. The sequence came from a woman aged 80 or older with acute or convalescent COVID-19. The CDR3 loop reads CASNSRTSSYNEQFF. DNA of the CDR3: TGTGCCAGCAATTCTCGGACTAGCTCCTACAATGAGCAGTTCTTC. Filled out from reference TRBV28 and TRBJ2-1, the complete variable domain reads DVKVTQSSRYLVKRTGEKVFLECVQDMDHENMFWYRQDPGLGLRLIYFSYDVKMKEKGDIPEGYSVSREKKERFSLILESASTNQTSMYLCASNSRTSSYNEQFFGPGTRLTVL.